A single sample gave rise to the 5 T cell receptor beta chains below, sequenced in a study of cytomegalovirus exposure and HLA in healthy donors. PCR used 60 Vbeta primers and 13 Jbeta primers. Produced via immunoSEQ multiplex PCR; TCRdb's table is partial and in-frame only. The table for this sample gives about 72,000 clones. Sequences were obtained from PBMCs. These receptors all stem from a man aged 40-55 years in good health and CMV-seronegative.

The chain employs TRBV7-3 and TRBJ1-1, with D perhaps matching TRBD1 (5 bases). The germline V gene has CDR1 SGHTA and CDR2 FQGTGA. With 3 bases removed from V and 4 bases from J, the gap between germline ends came to 9 bases. The CDR3 is made up of 13 amino acids. The DNA of the CDR3 is TGTGCCAGCAGCTTTCAGGGAAGCACTGAAGCTTTCTTT. It translates to CASSFQGSTEAFF.

The V and J genes are TRBV2 and TRBJ2-1; 12 positions match TRBD2. The germline CDR1 and CDR2 sequences are SNHLY and FYNNEI. The CDR3 has 16 amino acids. Trimming took 4 bases from V and 12 from J; bases not matched to a gene: 13. The CDR3 spells CASSGGGSSGGAWQFF. In nucleotides, the CDR3 is TGTGCCAGCAGTGGAGGCGGGTCTAGCGGGGGGGCGTGGCAGTTCTTC.

V is TRBV30 and J is TRBJ2-5, with unresolved D. V gave up 7 bases and J gave up 5 bases, with 14 bases separating them. The CDR3 consists of 12 residues. Germline assignment: CDR1 GTSNPN and CDR2 SVGIG (reference sequence). CDR3 loop: CAYKLSGETQYF. The CDR3 DNA sequence: TGTGCCTATAAATTATCCGGGGAGACCCAGTACTTC. The variable domain in full, completed from reference TRBV30 and TRBJ2-5, reads SQTIHQWPATLVQPVGSPLSLECTVEGTSNPNLYWYRQAAGRGLQLLFYSVGIGQISSEVPQNLSASRPQDRQFILSSKKLLLSDSGFYLCAYKLSGETQYFGPGTRLLVL.

V and J are TRBV6-1 and TRBJ2-3; 11 bases are shared with TRBD1. The CDR3 is made up of 16 amino acids. Germline loops: CDR1 MNHNS, CDR2 SASEGT. Trimming cost V 1 base and J 10 bases; bases outside gene matches: 10. CDR3 protein: CASSEGGGTGGVPQYF. For the CDR3, the DNA is TGTGCCAGCAGTGAAGGGGGAGGGACAGGGGGTGTTCCGCAGTATTTT.

The chain carries TRBV7-6 and TRBJ2-1, with D perhaps TRBD2 (7 bases). V dropped 6 bases and J dropped 9 bases, with 27 bases sitting between them. The germline V gene has CDR1 SGHVS and CDR2 FNYEAQ. The length of the CDR3 is 17 residues. The CDR3 region has the DNA TGTGCCAGCAGAGAGGACAGAGGGAGGGGGGTAAGCAGTGAGCAGTTCTTC. Translation gives CASREDRGRGVSSEQFF.